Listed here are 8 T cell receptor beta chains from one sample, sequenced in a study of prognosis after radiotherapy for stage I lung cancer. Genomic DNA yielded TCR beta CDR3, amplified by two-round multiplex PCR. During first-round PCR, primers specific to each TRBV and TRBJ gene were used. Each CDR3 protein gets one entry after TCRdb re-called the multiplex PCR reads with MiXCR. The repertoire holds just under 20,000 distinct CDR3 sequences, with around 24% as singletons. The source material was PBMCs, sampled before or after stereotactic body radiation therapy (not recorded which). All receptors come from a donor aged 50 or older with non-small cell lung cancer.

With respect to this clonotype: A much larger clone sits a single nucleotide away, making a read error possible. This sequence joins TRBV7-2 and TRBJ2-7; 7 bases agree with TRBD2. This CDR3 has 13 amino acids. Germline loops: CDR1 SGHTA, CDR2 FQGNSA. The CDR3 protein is CASRGTLAEERYF. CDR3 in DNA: TGTGCCAGCCGCGGAACCCTAGCGGAGGAGCGGTACTTC.

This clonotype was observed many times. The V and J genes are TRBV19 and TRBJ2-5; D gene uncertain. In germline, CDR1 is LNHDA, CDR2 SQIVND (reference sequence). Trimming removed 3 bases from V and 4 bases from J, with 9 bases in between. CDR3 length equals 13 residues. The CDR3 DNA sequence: TGTGCCAGTAGTATGGTCTATTCAGAGACCCAGTACTTC. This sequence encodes CASSMVYSETQYF.

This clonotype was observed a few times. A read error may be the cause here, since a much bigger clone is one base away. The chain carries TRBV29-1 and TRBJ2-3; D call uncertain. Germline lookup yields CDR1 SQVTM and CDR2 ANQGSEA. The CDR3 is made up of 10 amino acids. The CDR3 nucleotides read TGCGGCGTTGATGAAGATACGCAGTATTTT. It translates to CGVDEDTQYF.

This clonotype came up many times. This CDR3 is CSAGTLYEQYF. The CDR3 DNA reads TGCAGTGCAGGGACTCTCTACGAGCAGTACTTC. The J gene is TRBJ2-7, the V gene TRBV20-1, with TRBD2 as a possible D gene (6 bases). Trimming removed 6 bases from V and 3 bases from J, with 9 bases in between. This CDR3 is 11 amino acids long. In germline, CDR1 is DFQATT, CDR2 SNEGSKA (reference sequence).

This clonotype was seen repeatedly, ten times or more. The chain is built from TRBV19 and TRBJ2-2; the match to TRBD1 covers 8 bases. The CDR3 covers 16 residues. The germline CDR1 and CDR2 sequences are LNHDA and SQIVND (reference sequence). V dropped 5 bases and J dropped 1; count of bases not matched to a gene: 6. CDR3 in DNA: TGTGCCAGTAGTCCTAAGACAGGGGTGAACACCGGGGAGCTGTTTTTT. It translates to CASSPKTGVNTGELFF.

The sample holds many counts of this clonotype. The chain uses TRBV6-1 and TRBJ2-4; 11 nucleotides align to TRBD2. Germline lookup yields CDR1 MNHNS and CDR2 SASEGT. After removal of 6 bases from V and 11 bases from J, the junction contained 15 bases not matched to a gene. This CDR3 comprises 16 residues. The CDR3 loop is CASSSLAGADFRVQYF. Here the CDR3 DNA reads TGTGCCAGCAGCTCACTAGCGGGAGCCGATTTTCGCGTTCAGTACTTC.

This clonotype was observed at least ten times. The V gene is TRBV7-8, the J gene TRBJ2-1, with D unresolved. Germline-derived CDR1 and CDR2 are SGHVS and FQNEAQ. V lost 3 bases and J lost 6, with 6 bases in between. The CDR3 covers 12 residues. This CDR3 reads CASSLSGNEQFF. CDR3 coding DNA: TGTGCCAGCAGCTTGTCGGGCAATGAGCAGTTCTTC. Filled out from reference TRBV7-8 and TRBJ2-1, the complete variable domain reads GAGVSQSPRYKVAKRGQDVALRCDPISGHVSLFWYQQALGQGPEFLTYFQNEAQLDKSGLPSDRFFAERPEGSVSTLKIQRTQQEDSAVYLCASSLSGNEQFFGPGTRLTVL.

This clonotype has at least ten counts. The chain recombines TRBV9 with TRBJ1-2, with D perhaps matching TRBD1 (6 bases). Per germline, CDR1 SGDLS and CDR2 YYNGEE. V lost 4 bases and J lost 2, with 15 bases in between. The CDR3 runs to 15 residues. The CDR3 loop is CASSPPGTNNYGYTF. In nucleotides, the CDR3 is TGTGCCAGCAGCCCCCCCGGGACAAACAACTATGGCTACACCTTC. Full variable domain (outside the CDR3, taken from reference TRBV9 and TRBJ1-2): DSGVTQTPKHLITATGQRVTLRCSPRSGDLSVYWYQQSLDQGLQFLIQYYNGEERAKGNILERFSAQQFPDLHSELNLSSLELGDSALYFCASSPPGTNNYGYTFGSGTRLTVV.